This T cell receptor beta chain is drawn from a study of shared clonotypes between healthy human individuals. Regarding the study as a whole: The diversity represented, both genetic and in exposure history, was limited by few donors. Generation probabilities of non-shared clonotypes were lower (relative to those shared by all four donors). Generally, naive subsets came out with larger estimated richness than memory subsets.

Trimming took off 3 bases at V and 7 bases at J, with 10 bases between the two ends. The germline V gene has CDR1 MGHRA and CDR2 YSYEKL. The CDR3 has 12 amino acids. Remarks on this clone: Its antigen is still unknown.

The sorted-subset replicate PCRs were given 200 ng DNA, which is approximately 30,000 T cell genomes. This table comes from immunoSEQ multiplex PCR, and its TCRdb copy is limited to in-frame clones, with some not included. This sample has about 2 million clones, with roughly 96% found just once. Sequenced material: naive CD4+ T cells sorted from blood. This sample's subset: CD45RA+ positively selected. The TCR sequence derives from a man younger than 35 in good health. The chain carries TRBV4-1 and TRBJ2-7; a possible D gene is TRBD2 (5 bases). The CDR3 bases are TGCGCCAGCAGCCAGCCGGGAACGGAGCAGTACTTC. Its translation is CASSQPGTEQYF.